This entry lists 9 T cell receptor beta chains sequenced from one sample in a study of graft-versus-host responses after intestinal transplantation. Only in-frame clones appear in the TCRdb table, and some are missing; sequencing was by immunoSEQ multiplex PCR. The profile shows about 20,000 clones, 86% of them singletons. The sequences come from PBMCs, collected approximately 33 weeks after intestinal transplant. The source of these receptors is a human patient who received an intestinal transplant, so some T cells may come from the graft donor.

This chain uses TRBV21-1 with TRBJ1-2; whether TRBD1, the table's D call, matches the DNA was not checked. TRBV21-1 is listed as a pseudogene. The CDR3 length is 11 residues. The CDR3: CASRRTGGYTF. For the CDR3, the DNA is TGTGCCAGCAGGCGGACAGGGGGCTACACCTTC.

The chain joins TRBV5-8 to TRBJ2-3; no firm D call. Germline CDR1 is SGHTS and CDR2 is YDEGEE. V was cut by 3 bases and J by 0 bases, with 8 bases left in between. The CDR3 totals 14 residues. The CDR3 protein is CASSSGRSTDTQYF. CDR3 sequence (DNA): TGTGCCAGCAGCTCCGGAAGAAGCACAGATACGCAGTATTTT.

The rearrangement links TRBV5-6 to TRBJ1-2; no clear D gene. Per germline, CDR1 SGHDT and CDR2 YYEEEE. The ends were cut back, 4 bases at V and 4 bases at J, with 17 bases in the middle. The length of the CDR3 is 15 residues. In nucleotides, the CDR3 is TGTGCCAGCAGCGAAAGGATGACCCCACTCTATGGCTACACCTTC. Its protein is CASSERMTPLYGYTF.

This chain links TRBV5-6 with TRBJ2-7; 8 nucleotides agree with TRBD1. Germline CDR1 and CDR2: SGHDT and YYEEEE. J was trimmed by 5 bases and V by 4 bases; bases with no gene match: 8. This CDR3 spans 14 amino acids. CDR3 amino acids: CASSGARGLHEQYF. In DNA, the CDR3 is TGTGCCAGCAGCGGCGCCAGGGGGCTTCACGAGCAGTACTTC.

The chain carries TRBV6-1 and TRBJ1-3; no definite D call. V was cut by 6 bases and J by 1 base, with 13 bases left in between. The CDR3 extends over 15 amino acids. Germline CDR1 is MNHNS and CDR2 is SASEGT. The CDR3: CASSITKWSGNTIYF. CDR3 coding DNA: TGTGCCAGCAGCATCACTAAATGGTCTGGAAACACCATATATTTT.

The chain combines TRBV6-1 with TRBJ1-1; 7 bases map to TRBD1. From germline, CDR1 is MNHNS and CDR2 SASEGT. This CDR3 has 13 residues. J was trimmed by 2 bases and V by 8 bases; bases with no gene match: 5. CDR3 DNA sequence: TGTGCCAGCCCTAGGACAGGTAACACTGAAGCTTTCTTT. Translating it yields CASPRTGNTEAFF.

This clone was seen just once. The chain uses TRBV7-9 and TRBJ2-5; D uncertain. V lost 5 bases to trimming and J lost 1 base, with 11 bases between them. The CDR3 totals 14 residues. Germline CDR1 and CDR2: SEHNR and FQNEAQ (reference sequence). This CDR3 reads CASSQDQSQETQYF. The CDR3, as DNA: TGTGCCAGCAGCCAAGACCAGTCCCAAGAGACCCAGTACTTC.

The chain joins TRBV5-4 to TRBJ1-2, with 9 bases matching TRBD1. This CDR3 has 11 amino acids. Germline V gene data show CDR1 as SGHNT and CDR2 as YYREEE (reference sequence). CDR3 in amino acids: CAITGGSGYTF. CDR3 nucleotides: TGTGCGATCACAGGGGGCAGTGGCTACACCTTC.

This chain links TRBV5-1 with TRBJ2-5, with a tentative D call TRBD2 (6 bases). V was trimmed by 5 bases and J by 0 bases, leaving 14 bases between them. The CDR3 totals 15 residues. Germline V CDR1 and CDR2: SGHRS, YFSETQ. DNA of the CDR3: TGCGCCAGCAGTTCGGTCGGGGACTACCAAGAGACCCAGTACTTC. It translates to CASSSVGDYQETQYF. Full variable domain (missing parts from reference TRBV5-1 and TRBJ2-5): KAGVTQTPRYLIKTRGQQVTLSCSPISGHRSVSWYQQTPGQGLQFLFEYFSETQRNKGNFPGRFSGRQFSNSRSEMNVSTLELGDSALYLCASSSVGDYQETQYFGPGTRLLVL.